Listed below are T cell receptor beta chains from one sample, sequenced in a study of shared clonotypes between healthy human individuals. Repertoires were generated with immunoSEQ multiplex PCR, while TCRdb's copy carries only in-frame clones and drops some. The table includes about 2 million clones, 85% to 95% detected once. Source material: naive CD8+ T cells sorted from blood. All receptors come from a man aged 18 to 35 in good health. Both conserved end residues are trimmed from each CDR3. Fields, in order: J gene, V gene, CDR3 protein.

J: TRBJ1-6
V: TRBV28
CDR3: ASSPNDRGSDSPLH

J: TRBJ2-5
V: TRBV2
CDR3: ATSPTGFQQETQY

J: TRBJ2-1
V: TRBV6-5
CDR3: ASSTLLEQF

J: TRBJ2-1
V: TRBV4-3
CDR3: ASSQEIGLVVNEQF

J: TRBJ2-7
V: TRBV7-9
CDR3: ASSLDGSHYEQY

J: TRBJ2-1
V: TRBV13
CDR3: ASSQGSSYNEQF

J: TRBJ2-5
V: TRBV29-1
CDR3: SALRGLETQY

J: TRBJ2-7
V: TRBV7-2
CDR3: ASSAGTSGYEQY

J: TRBJ2-3
V: TRBV14
CDR3: ASSPVQGLGTDTQY

J: TRBJ2-5
V: TRBV10-2
CDR3: ASTVDGQETQY

J: TRBJ2-5
V: TRBV19
CDR3: ASQQRGYQETQY

J: TRBJ1-2
V: TRBV6-1
CDR3: ASSESVDTANYGYT

J: TRBJ2-7
V: TRBV4-1
CDR3: ASSQTPGMEEQY

J: TRBJ2-2
V: TRBV7-8
CDR3: ASSLGASTGELF

J: TRBJ2-7
V: TRBV10-1
CDR3: ATSMDRDHYEQY

J: TRBJ2-7
V: TRBV7-2
CDR3: ASSLGVAVYEQY

J: TRBJ2-7
V: TRBV4-1
CDR3: ASSLQRTGPEQY

J: TRBJ2-7
V: TRBV7-2
CDR3: ASSFGTGPGEQY

J: TRBJ1-6
V: TRBV6-1
CDR3: ASSSGQHNSPLH

J: TRBJ2-2
V: TRBV6-4
CDR3: ASSETGWLAAPDTGELF

J: TRBJ2-3
V: TRBV19
CDR3: ASSIGLAGGPFLGDTQY

J: TRBJ2-2
V: TRBV5-4
CDR3: ASSGYTGELF

J: TRBJ2-3
V: TRBV29-1
CDR3: SVWTDTQY

J: TRBJ1-1
V: TRBV2
CDR3: ASRFRGGTEAF

J: TRBJ1-1
V: TRBV19
CDR3: ASSNWTGPEAF

J: TRBJ2-5
V: TRBV9
CDR3: ASSVVPGEETQY

J: TRBJ1-6
V: TRBV5-6
CDR3: ASSLAAGNSPLH

J: TRBJ2-7
V: TRBV9
CDR3: ASSPWLAGHEQY

J: TRBJ1-1
V: TRBV2
CDR3: ASSDPGNTEAF

J: TRBJ1-1
V: TRBV30
CDR3: AWSVGTLNTEAF

J: TRBJ2-7
V: TRBV25-1
CDR3: ASGTNYEQY

J: TRBJ2-2
V: TRBV9
CDR3: ASSGQGLGGELF

J: TRBJ2-2
V: TRBV6-6
CDR3: ASSYSGDYTGELF

J: TRBJ1-2
V: TRBV10-3
CDR3: AISEGVDYT

J: TRBJ2-2
V: TRBV9
CDR3: ASSSPAGLAVRGTGELF

J: TRBJ2-7
V: TRBV5-6
CDR3: ASSALSGDNYEQY

J: TRBJ2-1
V: TRBV5-1
CDR3: ASSLAGNNEQF

J: TRBJ2-7
V: TRBV6-5
CDR3: ASSYSRTDPTYEQY

J: TRBJ2-1
V: TRBV9
CDR3: ASSVTAGTSGYNEQF

J: TRBJ2-7
V: TRBV5-4
CDR3: ATGPDGYEQY

J: TRBJ1-2
V: TRBV4-3
CDR3: ASSPEVPGQGARGYT

J: TRBJ2-7
V: TRBV5-3
CDR3: ARSLGLRDRATYEQY

J: TRBJ2-4
V: TRBV21-1
CDR3: ASSKDQENIQY

J: TRBJ1-2
V: TRBV19
CDR3: ASTTGGNGYT

J: TRBJ2-1
V: TRBV4-1
CDR3: ASSPIQGTGSNEQF

J: TRBJ2-1
V: TRBV15
CDR3: ATSDYNEQF

J: TRBJ1-5
V: TRBV19
CDR3: ASSMAENQPQH

J: TRBJ2-5
V: TRBV5-8
CDR3: ASSLDWGQETQY

J: TRBJ2-1
V: TRBV5-1
CDR3: ASSLYRQGTSYNEQF

J: TRBJ2-7
V: TRBV7-9
CDR3: ASSLDRGQGAYEQY

J: TRBJ2-7
V: TRBV6-5
CDR3: ASIRDTSYEQY

J: TRBJ2-6
V: TRBV27
CDR3: ASSLGPTSGANVLT

J: TRBJ2-3
V: TRBV6-6
CDR3: ASSYNSASTDTQY

J: TRBJ1-5
V: TRBV10-3
CDR3: AIGGTGRQPQH

J: TRBJ1-5
V: TRBV6-5
CDR3: ASSYDRSYSNQPQH

J: TRBJ2-1
V: TRBV9
CDR3: ASSAPRSYNEQF

J: TRBJ2-7
V: TRBV10-3
CDR3: AITTGLAGGAYEQY